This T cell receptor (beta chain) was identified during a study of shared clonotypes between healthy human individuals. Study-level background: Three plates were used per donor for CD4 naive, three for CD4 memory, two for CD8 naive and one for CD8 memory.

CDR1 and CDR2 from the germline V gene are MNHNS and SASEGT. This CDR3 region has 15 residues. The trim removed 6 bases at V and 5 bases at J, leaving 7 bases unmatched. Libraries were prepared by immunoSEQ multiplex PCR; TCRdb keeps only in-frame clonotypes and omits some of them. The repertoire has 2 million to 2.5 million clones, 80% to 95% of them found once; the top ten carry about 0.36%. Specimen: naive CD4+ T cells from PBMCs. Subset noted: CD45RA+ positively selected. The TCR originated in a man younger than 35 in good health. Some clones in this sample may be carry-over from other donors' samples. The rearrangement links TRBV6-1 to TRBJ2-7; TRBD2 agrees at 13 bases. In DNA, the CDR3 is TGTGCCAGCAGACAAACTAGCGGGAGGGCTAACGAGCAGTACTTC. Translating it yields CASRQTSGRANEQYF.